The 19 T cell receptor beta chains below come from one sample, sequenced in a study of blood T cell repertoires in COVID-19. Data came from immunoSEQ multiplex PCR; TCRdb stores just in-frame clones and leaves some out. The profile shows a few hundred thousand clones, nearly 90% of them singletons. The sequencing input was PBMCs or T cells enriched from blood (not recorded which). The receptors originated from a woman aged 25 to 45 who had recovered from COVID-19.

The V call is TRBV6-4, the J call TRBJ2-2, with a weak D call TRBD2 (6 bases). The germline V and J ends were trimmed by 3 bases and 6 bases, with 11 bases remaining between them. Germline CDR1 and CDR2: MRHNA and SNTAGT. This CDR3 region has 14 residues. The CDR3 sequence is CASSEEGWSGELFF. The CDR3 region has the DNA TGTGCCAGCAGTGAGGAGGGATGGTCCGGGGAGCTGTTTTTT.

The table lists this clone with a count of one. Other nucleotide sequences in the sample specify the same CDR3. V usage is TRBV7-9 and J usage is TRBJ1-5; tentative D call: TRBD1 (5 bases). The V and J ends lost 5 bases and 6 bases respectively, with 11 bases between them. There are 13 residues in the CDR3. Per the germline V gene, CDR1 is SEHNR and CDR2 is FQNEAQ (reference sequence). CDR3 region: CASSPVGGQPQHF. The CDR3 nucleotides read TGTGCCAGCAGCCCAGTGGGGGGTCAGCCCCAGCATTTT.

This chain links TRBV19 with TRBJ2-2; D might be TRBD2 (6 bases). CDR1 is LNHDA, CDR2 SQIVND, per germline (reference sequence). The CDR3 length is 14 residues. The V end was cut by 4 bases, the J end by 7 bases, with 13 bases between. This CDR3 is CASSNSQGGGELFF. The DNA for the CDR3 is TGTGCCAGTAGTAATTCTCAGGGAGGCGGGGAGCTGTTTTTT.

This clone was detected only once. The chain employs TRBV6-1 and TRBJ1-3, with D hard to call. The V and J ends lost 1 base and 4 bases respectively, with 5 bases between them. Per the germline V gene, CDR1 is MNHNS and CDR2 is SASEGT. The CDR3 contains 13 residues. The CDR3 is CASSEVLGNTIYF. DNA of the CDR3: TGTGCCAGCAGTGAAGTCTTGGGAAACACCATATATTTT.

Here the CDR3 reads CASSEALGAYNEQFF. CDR3 nucleotides: TGTGCCAGCAGTGAAGCTCTAGGCGCCTACAATGAGCAGTTCTTC. The V and J genes are TRBV2 and TRBJ2-1; D not certain. There are 15 residues in the CDR3. The germline CDR1 and CDR2 sequences are SNHLY and FYNNEI. Trimming took off 0 bases at V and 2 bases at J, with 8 bases between the two ends.

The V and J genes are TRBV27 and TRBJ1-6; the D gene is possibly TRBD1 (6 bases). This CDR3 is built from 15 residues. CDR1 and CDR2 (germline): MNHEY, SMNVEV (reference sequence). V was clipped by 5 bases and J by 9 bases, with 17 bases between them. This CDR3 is CASSLSGTWSSPLHF. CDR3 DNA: TGTGCCAGCAGTCTCTCCGGGACATGGAGTTCACCCCTCCACTTT.

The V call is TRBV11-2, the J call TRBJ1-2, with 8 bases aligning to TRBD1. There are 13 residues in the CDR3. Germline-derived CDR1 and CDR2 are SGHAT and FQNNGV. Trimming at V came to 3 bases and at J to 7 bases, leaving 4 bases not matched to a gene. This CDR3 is CASSFGQGRGYTF. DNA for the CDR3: TGTGCCAGCAGCTTCGGACAGGGACGTGGCTACACCTTC.

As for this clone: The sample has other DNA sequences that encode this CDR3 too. CDR3 nucleotide sequence: TGTGCCAGCCAGGGGTCTAGCAATCAGCCCCAGCATTTT. This sequence encodes CASQGSSNQPQHF. V and J are TRBV6-5 and TRBJ1-5; D possibly corresponds to TRBD1 (6 bases). CDR1 is MNHEY, CDR2 SVGAGI, per germline. This CDR3 spans 13 amino acids. V gave up 8 bases and J gave up 0 bases, with 8 bases separating them.

CDR3 coding DNA: TGTGCCAGCAGCCTACAGGGGAGGAACACTGAAGCTTTCTTT. This codes for CASSLQGRNTEAFF. The rearrangement joins TRBV6-2 or TRBV6-3 to TRBJ1-1, with 7 bases fitting TRBD1. The length of the CDR3 is 14 residues. Germline CDR1 reads MNHEY; CDR2 reads SVGEGT. The V and J ends lost 6 bases and 1 base, in that order; junction bases with no gene match: 5.

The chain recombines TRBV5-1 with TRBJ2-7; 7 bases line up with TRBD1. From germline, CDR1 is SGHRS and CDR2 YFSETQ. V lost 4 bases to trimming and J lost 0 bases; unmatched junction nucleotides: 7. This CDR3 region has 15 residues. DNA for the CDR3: TGCGCCAGCAGCCCACTGGGACAGTACTCCTACGAGCAGTACTTC. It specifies CASSPLGQYSYEQYF.

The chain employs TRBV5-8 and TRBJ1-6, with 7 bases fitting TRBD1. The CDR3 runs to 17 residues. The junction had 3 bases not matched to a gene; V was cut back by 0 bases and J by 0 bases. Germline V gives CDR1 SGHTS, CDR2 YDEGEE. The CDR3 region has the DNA TGTGCCAGCAGCTTGGAGGGGGCGAGCTCCTATAATTCACCCCTCCACTTT. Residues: CASSLEGASSYNSPLHF.

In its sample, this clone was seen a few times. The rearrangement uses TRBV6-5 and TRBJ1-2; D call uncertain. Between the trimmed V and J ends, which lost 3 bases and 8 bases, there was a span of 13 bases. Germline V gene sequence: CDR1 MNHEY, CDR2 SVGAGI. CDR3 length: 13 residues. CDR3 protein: CASSYGPALGYTF. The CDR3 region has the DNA TGTGCCAGCAGTTATGGGCCCGCCCTGGGCTACACCTTC.

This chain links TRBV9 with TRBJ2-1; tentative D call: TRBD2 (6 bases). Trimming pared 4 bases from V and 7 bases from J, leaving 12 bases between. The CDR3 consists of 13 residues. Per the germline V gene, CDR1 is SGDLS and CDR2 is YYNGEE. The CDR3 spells CASSLGGENEQFF. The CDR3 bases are TGTGCCAGCAGCTTGGGCGGGGAGAATGAGCAGTTCTTC. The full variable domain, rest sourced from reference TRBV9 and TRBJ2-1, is DSGVTQTPKHLITATGQRVTLRCSPRSGDLSVYWYQQSLDQGLQFLIQYYNGEERAKGNILERFSAQQFPDLHSELNLSSLELGDSALYFCASSLGGENEQFFGPGTRLTVL.

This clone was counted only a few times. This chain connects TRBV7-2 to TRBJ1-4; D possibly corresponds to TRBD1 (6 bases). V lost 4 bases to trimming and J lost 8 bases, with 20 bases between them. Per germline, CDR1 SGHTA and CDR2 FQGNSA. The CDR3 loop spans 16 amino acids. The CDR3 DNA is TGTGCCAGCAGCTCCGCGGTGGGACAAGAGGGAGAAAAACTGTTTTTT. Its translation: CASSSAVGQEGEKLFF.

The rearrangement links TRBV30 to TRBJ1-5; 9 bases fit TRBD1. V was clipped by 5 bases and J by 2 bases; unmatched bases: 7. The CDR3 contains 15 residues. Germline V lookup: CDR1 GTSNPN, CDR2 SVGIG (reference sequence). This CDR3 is CAWDRGDGRNQPQHF. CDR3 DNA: TGTGCCTGGGACAGGGGGGACGGGCGCAATCAGCCCCAGCATTTT.

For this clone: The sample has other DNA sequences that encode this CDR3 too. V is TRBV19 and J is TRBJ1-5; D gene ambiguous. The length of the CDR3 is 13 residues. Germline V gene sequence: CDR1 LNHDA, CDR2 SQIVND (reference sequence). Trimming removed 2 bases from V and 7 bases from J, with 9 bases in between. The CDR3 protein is CASSIRGNQPQHF. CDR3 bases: TGTGCCAGTAGTATACGAGGGAACCAGCCCCAGCATTTT.

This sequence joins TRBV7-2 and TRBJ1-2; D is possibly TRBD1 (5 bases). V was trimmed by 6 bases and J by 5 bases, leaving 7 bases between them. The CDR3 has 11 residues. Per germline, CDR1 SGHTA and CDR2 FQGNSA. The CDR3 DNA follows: TGTGCCAGCAGGGGGCCATATGGCTACACCTTC. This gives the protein CASRGPYGYTF.

The DNA of the CDR3 is TGCGCCAGCAGCCAAGCTGGACAGGGGGGGAGCTCTGAAGCTTTCTTT. It encodes CASSQAGQGGSSEAFF. The chain combines TRBV4-1 with TRBJ1-1; 10 bases line up with TRBD1. This CDR3 spans 16 amino acids. The germline CDR1 and CDR2 sequences are MGHRA and YSYEKL. With V trimmed by 1 base and J by 6 bases, 8 bases remained unmatched.

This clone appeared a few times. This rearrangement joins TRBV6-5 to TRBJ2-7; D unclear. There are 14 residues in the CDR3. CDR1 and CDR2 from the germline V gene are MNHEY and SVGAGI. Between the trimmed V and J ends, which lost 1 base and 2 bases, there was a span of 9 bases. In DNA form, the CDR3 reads TGTGCCAGCAGTTACTTCCAGAAACCCTACGAGCAGTACTTC. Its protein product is CASSYFQKPYEQYF.